The next 13 T cell receptor beta chains were all read from a single sample in a study of T-cell memory formation after mild COVID-19. TCRdb re-analysed the 5' RACE reads in MiXCR, keeping a single row per CDR3 protein. The repertoire holds 260,000 or so distinct CDR3 sequences, with 15% to 20% as singletons. Material for sequencing was PBMCs or a T cell subset sorted from them (not recorded which). These receptors all stem from a man in his late teens or twenties who had mild COVID-19 (a few samples of this study predate the infection). Cell type and time point are not known.

This clonotype was detected many times. The CDR3 DNA sequence: TGTGCTAGTGGTTTGACCGGGACAGGGGAAGATGAGCAGTTCTTC. This gives the protein CASGLTGTGEDEQFF. This rearrangement joins TRBV12-5 to TRBJ2-1, with TRBD1 identical over 10 bases. The CDR3 runs to 15 residues. CDR1 LGHNT and CDR2 FRNRAP come from the germline V gene. After removal of 2 bases from V and 8 bases from J, the junction contained 6 bases not matched to a gene.

The rearrangement links TRBV7-2 to TRBJ1-5; 7 bases are a match to TRBD1. V shed 5 bases, J shed 3 bases, and the junction held 4 bases outside the gene matches. CDR1 is SGHTA and CDR2 is FQGNSA in the germline V gene. The CDR3 is made up of 14 amino acids. DNA for the CDR3: TGTGCCAGCAGCCAAGGGGGCACCAATCAGCCCCAGCATTTT. The encoded protein is CASSQGGTNQPQHF.

Only a few counts were recorded for this clonotype. The chain has TRBV3-1 and TRBJ2-1; D possibly corresponds to TRBD2 (6 bases). This CDR3 spans 13 amino acids. The germline CDR1 and CDR2 sequences are LGHDT and YNNKEL (reference sequence). Deletions cut 0 bases from V and 15 bases from J, with 15 bases between. The CDR3 coding sequence is TGTGCCAGCAGCCAAGAGTCGGGGGTGGAACTGTTCTTC. Residues: CASSQESGVELFF.

The chain carries TRBV5-1 and TRBJ2-7, with 13 bases identical to TRBD2. The CDR3 runs 16 residues. The V and J ends lost 2 bases and 6 bases, in that order; junction bases with no gene match: 8. Germline CDR1 SGHRS, CDR2 YFSETQ. This CDR3 is CASSFTSGGEKVEQYF. CDR3 coding DNA: TGCGCCAGCAGCTTCACTAGCGGGGGGGAAAAGGTCGAGCAGTACTTC.

This clonotype has a single count. This chain connects TRBV7-4 to TRBJ2-1; no firm D call. The CDR3 is 17 residues long. The V and J ends lost 2 bases and 0 bases respectively, with 14 bases between them. In germline, CDR1 is SGHVT, CDR2 SQSDAQ. The CDR3 bases are TGTGCCAGCAGCTTATATTTCCATCTGAGCTCCTACAATGAGCAGTTCTTC. Translation gives CASSLYFHLSSYNEQFF. Complete variable domain (other parts from reference TRBV7-4 and TRBJ2-1): GAGVSQSPRYKVAKRGRDVALRCDSISGHVTLYWYRQTLGQGSEVLTYSQSDAQRDKSGRPSGRFSAERPERSVSTLKIQRTEQGDSAVYLCASSLYFHLSSYNEQFFGPGTRLTVL.

This clonotype has ten or more counts. CDR3 sequence reads: CASSLDPSGANVLTF. The CDR3 region has the DNA TGCGCCAGCAGCTTGGATCCCTCTGGGGCCAACGTCCTGACTTTC. The chain links TRBV5-1 to TRBJ2-6; D remains ambiguous. This CDR3 region has 15 residues. Trimming removed 0 bases from V and 0 bases from J, with 4 bases in between. From germline, CDR1 is SGHRS and CDR2 YFSETQ.

This chain joins TRBV5-4 and TRBJ1-1; 11 bases are a match to TRBD1. J gave up 4 bases and V 4 bases, and 12 bases lay outside the gene matches. The CDR3 extends over 17 amino acids. The germline V gene encodes CDR1 SGHNT and CDR2 YYREEE (reference sequence). CDR3 sequence reads: CASSRAGTGGLGTEAFF. CDR3 DNA sequence: TGTGCCAGCAGCCGCGCCGGGACAGGGGGTTTGGGCACTGAAGCTTTCTTT.

This clonotype was seen only once. This rearrangement joins TRBV10-3 to TRBJ2-5; D is unclear. This CDR3 spans 13 amino acids. V dropped 11 bases and J dropped 2 bases, with 15 bases sitting between them. Germline V gives CDR1 ENHRY, CDR2 SYGVKD. The CDR3 loop reads CASRIPPQETQYF. The CDR3 DNA sequence: TGTGCCTCCAGAATACCCCCGCAAGAGACCCAGTACTTC.

This clonotype was detected only a few times. The J gene is TRBJ1-2, the V gene TRBV12-3 or TRBV12-4; D unclear. There are 14 residues in the CDR3. Trimming removed 5 bases from V and 1 base from J, with 11 bases in between. CDR3 bases: TGTGCCAGCAGTCCTAGGGTGGGTAACTATGGCTACACCTTC. It codes for CASSPRVGNYGYTF.

The sample holds many counts of this clonotype. The rearrangement uses TRBV4-1 and TRBJ2-3; possible D gene TRBD2, 5 bases. V was pared by 0 bases and J by 8 bases, with 9 bases between. Germline V gene lookup returns CDR1 MGHRA and CDR2 YSYEKL. CDR3 length equals 13 residues. CDR3 residues: CASSQDSSGTQYF. The CDR3 coding sequence is TGCGCCAGCAGCCAAGATTCCAGCGGTACGCAGTATTTT.

A remark on this clonotype: At one end the junction does not follow the germline gene, possibly because of a read error. The CDR3 DNA follows: TGTACCAGCAGTTTGACAGAGCGCTACGAGCAGTACTTC. This codes for CTSSLTERYEQYF. The J gene is TRBJ2-7, the V gene TRBV28; D perhaps matches TRBD1 (5 bases). The CDR3 is 13 residues long. Germline loops: CDR1 MDHEN, CDR2 SYDVKM.

The V call is TRBV28, the J call TRBJ2-3; TRBD1 is a possible D gene (6 bases). This CDR3 has 13 residues. Germline assignment: CDR1 MDHEN and CDR2 SYDVKM. V lost 6 bases to trimming and J lost 6 bases, with 13 bases between them. Here the CDR3 DNA reads TGTGCCAGCAGATTTGCAGGGGCTGATACGCAGTATTTT. Translating it yields CASRFAGADTQYF.

At least ten counts were recorded for this clonotype. The chain employs TRBV7-6 and TRBJ1-1; 9 bases align to TRBD1. This CDR3 has 14 amino acids. Germline lookup yields CDR1 SGHVS and CDR2 FNYEAQ. V was clipped by 5 bases and J by 1 base; unmatched bases: 2. Here the CDR3 reads CASSQDRGNTEAFF. CDR3 bases: TGTGCCAGCAGCCAGGACAGGGGGAACACTGAAGCTTTCTTT. Drawing the rest from reference TRBV7-6 and TRBJ1-1, the complete variable domain is GAGVSQSPRYKVTKRGQDVALRCDPISGHVSLYWYRQALGQGPEFLTYFNYEAQQDKSGLPNDRFSAERPEGSISTLTIQRTEQRDSAMYRCASSQDRGNTEAFFGQGTRLTVV.